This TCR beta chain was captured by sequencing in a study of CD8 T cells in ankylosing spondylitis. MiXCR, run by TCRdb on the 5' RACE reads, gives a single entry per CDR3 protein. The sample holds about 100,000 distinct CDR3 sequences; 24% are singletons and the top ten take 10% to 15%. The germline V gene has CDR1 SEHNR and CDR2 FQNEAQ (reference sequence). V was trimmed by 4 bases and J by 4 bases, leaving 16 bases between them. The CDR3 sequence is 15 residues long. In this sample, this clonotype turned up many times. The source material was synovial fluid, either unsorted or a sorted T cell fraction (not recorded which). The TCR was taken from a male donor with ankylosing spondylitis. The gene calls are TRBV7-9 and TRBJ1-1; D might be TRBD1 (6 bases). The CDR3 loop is CASSSPGRGITEAFF. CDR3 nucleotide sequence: TGTGCCAGCAGCTCCCCGGGGAGGGGGATCACTGAAGCTTTCTTT.